These 6 T cell receptor beta chains share one sample of origin, sequenced in a study of T-cell reconstitution after alpha-beta-depleted transplantation in children. Unique molecular identifiers were built into the TCRbeta library. One entry per CDR3 protein, called by TCRdb with MiXCR from the PCR reads. The table shows hundreds of thousands of distinct CDR3 sequences, with approximately 12% occurring only once. Sequenced here: PBMCs, mostly from graft donor cells, sampled 360 days after TCRalphabeta/CD19-depleted stem cell transplant. Receptor source: a male patient aged 10 to 17 who had a stem cell transplant for acute myeloid leukemia, so the T cells may come from the graft donor.

V gene TRBV4-3 combines with J gene TRBJ2-7; 7 positions match TRBD1. V lost 0 bases and J lost 7; bases outside the gene matches: 9. The CDR3 loop spans 15 amino acids. Per the germline V gene, CDR1 is LGHNA and CDR2 is YSLEER. CDR3 in amino acids: CASSQDRQGVVEQYF. CDR3 coding DNA: TGCGCCAGCAGCCAAGATCGGCAGGGGGTAGTTGAGCAGTACTTC.

A few counts support this clonotype. The chain has TRBV7-2 and TRBJ1-4; no definite D call. Per the germline V gene, CDR1 is SGHTA and CDR2 is FQGNSA. Trimming left V 2 bases short and J 3 bases short, with 7 bases between. The length of the CDR3 is 14 residues. The CDR3 loop reads CASSLRDSNEKLFF. As DNA, the CDR3 is TGTGCCAGCAGCTTACGGGATTCTAATGAAAAACTGTTTTTT. Supplemented by reference TRBV7-2 and TRBJ1-4, the full variable domain reads GAGVSQSPSNKVTEKGKDVELRCDPISGHTALYWYRQSLGQGLEFLIYFQGNSAPDKSGLPSDRFSAERTGGSVSTLTIQRTQQEDSAVYLCASSLRDSNEKLFFGSGTQLSVL.

This clonotype was seen ten or more times. The J gene is TRBJ2-1, the V gene TRBV28; 10 bases line up with TRBD2. The CDR3 runs to 15 residues. With 6 bases clipped from V and 4 bases from J, the junction kept 6 bases outside the gene matches. Looked up from germline, CDR1 is MDHEN and CDR2 is SYDVKM. CDR3 bases: TGTGCCAGCAGAGCCGGGACTAGCGATTACAATGAGCAGTTCTTC. It specifies CASRAGTSDYNEQFF.

The sample holds a few counts of this clonotype. The chain recombines TRBV9 with TRBJ2-7; no clear D. V lost 4 bases, J lost 4 bases, and 15 bases lay in between. The germline gives CDR1 SGDLS, CDR2 YYNGEE. The CDR3 is 14 residues long. CDR3 DNA: TGTGCCAGCAGCCCCGGTAGGACCCCATACGAGCAGTACTTC. Protein sequence: CASSPGRTPYEQYF.

This clonotype was detected a few times. V gene TRBV21-1 combines with J gene TRBJ2-1; the D call of TRBD2 is as the table states it, not checked on the DNA. TRBV21-1 is reported as a pseudogene. The CDR3 covers 17 residues. The CDR3 sequence is CASSSNSGRKGINEQFF. In nucleotides, the CDR3 is TGTGCCAGCAGCAGCAATAGCGGGAGGAAGGGTATTAATGAGCAGTTCTTC.

The chain's CDR3 is CASSRTKDGYEQYF. CDR3 bases: TGTGCCAGTAGCAGAACCAAGGACGGCTACGAGCAGTACTTC. V gene TRBV19 combines with J gene TRBJ2-7; no definite D call. The germline V gene encodes CDR1 LNHDA and CDR2 SQIVND (reference sequence). V lost 6 bases and J lost 3, with 15 bases in between. The CDR3 is made up of 14 amino acids. Together with reference TRBV19 and TRBJ2-7, the CDR3 gives the full variable domain: DGGITQSPKYLFRKEGQNVTLSCEQNLNHDAMYWYRQDPGQGLRLIYYSQIVNDFQKGDIAEGYSVSREKKESFPLTVTSAQKNPTAFYLCASSRTKDGYEQYFGPGTRLTVT.